The 19 T cell receptor beta chains below come from one sample, sequenced in a study of CD8 T cells in ankylosing spondylitis. TCRdb re-analysed the 5' RACE reads in MiXCR, keeping a single row per CDR3 protein. The table includes a few hundred thousand distinct CDR3 sequences, approximately 20% detected once. Their antigens are not known. Study-wide points: Blood from ankylosing spondylitis patients appeared to carry a characteristic roughly eight-variant TCR beta motif.

Sequences were obtained from blood, either unsorted or a sorted T cell fraction (not recorded which). These receptor sequences come from a male donor with ankylosing spondylitis.

This clonotype appeared a few times. The chain has TRBV29-1 and TRBJ2-3; D ambiguous. This CDR3 has 13 amino acids. V dropped 4 bases and J dropped 5 bases, with 13 bases sitting between them. The germline V gene encodes CDR1 SQVTM and CDR2 ANQGSEA. The CDR3 reads CSVGWGMGDTQYF. The CDR3 nucleotides are TGCAGCGTTGGGTGGGGAATGGGAGATACGCAGTATTTT.

This clonotype was seen at least ten times. This chain connects TRBV27 to TRBJ2-3, with D perhaps matching TRBD1 (5 bases). V gave up 4 bases and J gave up 1 base, with 9 bases separating them. CDR1 and CDR2 from the germline V gene are MNHEY and SMNVEV (reference sequence). The CDR3 sequence is 14 residues long. For the CDR3, the DNA is TGTGCCAGCAGTTCGGGCAGGGGCACAGATACGCAGTATTTT. This codes for CASSSGRGTDTQYF.

This clonotype was detected only a few times. The V and J genes are TRBV6-1 and TRBJ2-7; 9 bases match TRBD1. Trimming took 6 bases from V and 7 from J; bases not matched to a gene: 10. Per the germline V gene, CDR1 is MNHNS and CDR2 is SASEGT. The CDR3 has 14 amino acids. The CDR3 sequence: CASRATGTGREQYF. In nucleotides, the CDR3 is TGTGCCAGCAGGGCGACCGGGACAGGGAGAGAGCAGTACTTC.

The V call is TRBV11-3, the J call TRBJ2-1; TRBD2 aligns across 7 bases. Germline CDR1 and CDR2: SGHNT and YENEEA. Trimming removed 5 bases from V and 1 base from J; junction bases left unmatched: 5. There are 15 residues in the CDR3. In DNA, the CDR3 is TGTGCCAGCAGCCTACCCGGGAGGTCCTACAATGAGCAGTTCTTC. Translated, it gives CASSLPGRSYNEQFF.

This clonotype was seen more than once but under ten times. The chain employs TRBV14 and TRBJ2-1, with 11 bases that match TRBD2. Losses at the gene ends were 3 bases for V and 6 bases for J; bases not matched to a gene: 4. The CDR3 is 15 residues long. Germline V gene sequence: CDR1 SGHDN, CDR2 FVKESK. The CDR3 nucleotides read TGTGCCAGCAGCCATCTAGCGGGAGGAGGCAATGAGCAGTTCTTC. Its translation: CASSHLAGGGNEQFF. The full variable domain, in which reference TRBV14 and TRBJ2-1 provide the parts outside the CDR3, is EAGVTQFPSHSVIEKGQTVTLRCDPISGHDNLYWYRRVMGKEIKFLLHFVKESKQDESGMPNNRFLAERTGGTYSTLKVQPAELEDSGVYFCASSHLAGGGNEQFFGPGTRLTVL.

The table lists this clonotype with many counts. The chain couples TRBV10-3 to TRBJ1-1, with D unresolved. The germline V gene has CDR1 ENHRY and CDR2 SYGVKD. V lost 10 bases, J lost 3 bases, and 9 bases lay in between. The CDR3 has 11 residues. The CDR3 loop is CATGPHTEAFF. Here the CDR3 DNA reads TGTGCCACTGGCCCCCACACTGAAGCTTTCTTT.

The chain uses TRBV5-1 and TRBJ2-1, with D tentatively TRBD1 (7 bases). Germline CDR1 and CDR2: SGHRS and YFSETQ. The CDR3 has 16 amino acids. V gave up 4 bases and J gave up 5 bases, with 19 bases separating them. The CDR3 sequence: CASSLQQGRTNNEQFF. CDR3 coding DNA: TGCGCCAGCAGCCTCCAACAGGGGAGGACTAACAATGAGCAGTTCTTC.

The genes are TRBV30 and TRBJ1-1; D call uncertain. This CDR3 spans 13 amino acids. Germline assignment: CDR1 GTSNPN and CDR2 SVGIG (reference sequence). V dropped 3 bases and J dropped 3 bases, with 11 bases sitting between them. Written as DNA, the CDR3 is TGTGCCTGGAGGGTCCAGAGGGACACTGAAGCTTTCTTT. Its translation is CAWRVQRDTEAFF.

This clonotype was seen a handful of times. The chain employs TRBV28 and TRBJ2-7; D is undetermined. This CDR3 is 11 amino acids long. Germline V CDR1 and CDR2: MDHEN, SYDVKM. With 8 bases removed from V and 1 base from J, the gap between germline ends came to 6 bases. DNA of the CDR3: TGTGCCAGCGGCATTTCCTACGAGCAGTACTTC. Its translation: CASGISYEQYF. The full variable domain, with the rest looked up from reference TRBV28 and TRBJ2-7, is DVKVTQSSRYLVKRTGEKVFLECVQDMDHENMFWYRQDPGLGLRLIYFSYDVKMKEKGDIPEGYSVSREKKERFSLILESASTNQTSMYLCASGISYEQYFGPGTRLTVT.

This clonotype came up many times. This rearrangement joins TRBV4-2 to TRBJ2-7; 8 bases map to TRBD1. Germline V gives CDR1 LGHNA, CDR2 YNFKEQ. J gave up 4 bases and V 0 bases, and 14 bases lay outside the gene matches. The CDR3 spans 18 residues. This chain's CDR3 is CASSQDRGAGTGFYEQYF. CDR3 nucleotides: TGTGCCAGCAGCCAAGATAGGGGGGCCGGGACAGGTTTTTACGAGCAGTACTTC.

The chain combines TRBV12-3 or TRBV12-4 with TRBJ2-7, with 8 bases matching TRBD1. After removal of 1 base from V and 13 bases from J, the junction contained 3 bases not matched to a gene. This CDR3 has 11 residues. The CDR3 sequence: CASSLGGQDYF. CDR3 nucleotide sequence: TGTGCCAGCAGTTTAGGGGGACAGGATTACTTC.

This clonotype was recorded a few times. The V and J genes are TRBV29-1 and TRBJ1-5; possible D gene TRBD1, 5 bases. Trimming removed 2 bases from V and 3 bases from J, with 8 bases in between. Germline V lookup: CDR1 SQVTM, CDR2 ANQGSEA. The CDR3 contains 13 residues. DNA of the CDR3: TGCAGCGTTGAAAAGGGGCCCAATCAGCCCCAGCATTTT. Protein sequence: CSVEKGPNQPQHF.

This clonotype was found a few times. The rearrangement joins TRBV4-1 to TRBJ1-1, with a tentative D call TRBD1 (5 bases). Germline V gene lookup returns CDR1 MGHRA and CDR2 YSYEKL. The V end lost 3 bases, the J end lost 3 bases, and 14 bases lay between the germline ends. CDR3 size: 15 residues. CDR3 protein: CASSHRRVRYTEAFF. CDR3 sequence (DNA): TGCGCCAGCAGCCACCGCAGGGTTCGGTACACTGAAGCTTTCTTT.

The V call is TRBV12-3 or TRBV12-4, the J call TRBJ1-5; no clear D gene. This CDR3 has 14 residues. Trimming shortened V by 3 bases and J by 3 bases, and 9 bases separated the two germline ends. The CDR3 DNA sequence: TGTGCCAGCAGTTTTGGTGGGGTCAATCAGCCCCAGCATTTT. Translation: CASSFGGVNQPQHF.

This clonotype has more than one count but fewer than ten. The chain has TRBV29-1 and TRBJ2-2, with D tentatively TRBD1 or TRBD2 (5 bases each). V was shortened by 8 bases and J by 6 bases, with 13 bases between the two germline ends. The CDR3 has 12 amino acids. Germline CDR1 is SQVTM and CDR2 is ANQGSEA. For the CDR3, the DNA is TGCAGCCTATTGGGGGACGCCGGGGAGCTGTTTTTT. This codes for CSLLGDAGELFF.

A few counts support this clonotype. CDR3 region: CASSRTSGMYNEQFF. In DNA, the CDR3 is TGTGCCAGCAGCCGGACTAGCGGGATGTACAATGAGCAGTTCTTC. The V gene is TRBV7-3, the J gene TRBJ2-1, with 12 bases identical to TRBD2. Germline values: CDR1 SGHTA, CDR2 FQGTGA. This CDR3 region has 15 residues. V shed 5 bases, J shed 4 bases, and the junction held 3 bases outside the gene matches.

CDR3 coding DNA: TGTGCCAGCAGTGAAAGTAGCGGTGAAAACATTCAGTACTTC. This encodes CASSESSGENIQYF. The genes are TRBV2 and TRBJ2-4; tentative D call: TRBD2 (6 bases). Trimming pared 2 bases from V and 5 bases from J, leaving 10 bases between. CDR1 SNHLY and CDR2 FYNNEI come from the germline V gene. This CDR3 contains 14 residues.

The chain uses TRBV7-9 and TRBJ1-1, with a tentative D call TRBD1 (5 bases). The V end was cut by 1 base, the J end by 6 bases, with 15 bases between. Germline lookup yields CDR1 SEHNR and CDR2 FQNEAQ (reference sequence). The CDR3 extends over 15 amino acids. CDR3 region: CASSLGGRRAPEAFF. The CDR3 coding sequence is TGTGCCAGCAGCTTAGGGGGCCGCCGAGCTCCTGAAGCTTTCTTT. Combining the CDR3 with reference TRBV7-9 and TRBJ1-1 gives the whole variable domain DTGVSQNPRHKITKRGQNVTFRCDPISEHNRLYWYRQTLGQGPEFLTYFQNEAQLEKSRLLSDRFSAERPKGSFSTLEIQRTEQGDSAMYLCASSLGGRRAPEAFFGQGTRLTVV.

The V call is TRBV29-1, the J call TRBJ2-3, with TRBD2 matching over 11 bases. The V segment lost 6 bases and the J segment 5 bases; nucleotides outside the gene matches: 7. CDR3 length: 14 residues. Per the germline V gene, CDR1 is SQVTM and CDR2 is ANQGSEA. CDR3 DNA: TGCAGCGTCGAACCGGGACTAGCGGTAGATACGCAGTATTTT. This gives the protein CSVEPGLAVDTQYF.